The 2 T cell receptor beta chains below come from one sample, sequenced in a study of identifying expanded T cells in peripheral blood. TCRdb keeps only in-frame clones here, not all; method: immunoSEQ multiplex PCR. The table shows approximately 94,000 clones, with around nine tenths occurring only once. Sequences were obtained from blood. The receptors shown here come from a person aged 18 to 70 in good health.

The V gene is TRBV7-3, the J gene TRBJ2-1, with TRBD2 matching 9 bases. With 4 bases clipped from V and 9 bases from J, the junction kept 10 bases outside the gene matches. Germline CDR1 reads SGHTA; CDR2 reads FQGTGA. CDR3 length equals 15 residues. CDR3 nucleotide sequence: TGTGCCAGCAGCTCAACGACTAGCGGACCGAGTGAGCAGTTCTTC. This translates into CASSSTTSGPSEQFF.

The CDR3 region is CASSWEGSTEAFF. The CDR3 DNA sequence: TGTGCCAGCAGCTGGGAGGGGTCTACTGAAGCTTTCTTT. The J gene is TRBJ1-1, the V gene TRBV5-6, with D tentatively TRBD1 (5 bases). There are 13 residues in the CDR3. V lost 3 bases to trimming and J lost 5 bases, with 11 bases between them. CDR1 and CDR2 from the germline V gene are SGHDT and YYEEEE.